The source of this T cell receptor beta chain is a study of blood T cells in healthy people across ages. V was pared by 6 bases and J by 4 bases, with 4 bases of the junction left unmatched. There are 13 residues in the CDR3. Germline V gene lookup returns CDR1 ENHRY and CDR2 SYGVKD. A second about 6 to 12 cycle PCR used barcoded and J-beta primers. TCRdb itself ran the 5' RACE reads through MiXCR, one entry per CDR3 protein. The sample lists 800,000 to 950,000 distinct CDR3 sequences; under 50% were seen once. This clonotype was counted only a few times. The TCR sequence derives from a man aged 25-45 years in good health. The rearrangement joins TRBV10-3 to TRBJ1-2; 8 bases align to TRBD1. Sample: blood. CDR3 sequence reads: CAIRDRVSYGYTF. The CDR3 DNA reads TGTGCCATCAGGGACAGGGTCAGCTATGGCTACACCTTC.